These 17 T cell receptor beta chains share one sample of origin, sequenced in a study of control samples from healthy donors and cancer patients. Libraries were prepared by immunoSEQ multiplex PCR; TCRdb keeps only in-frame clonotypes and omits some of them. The data show about 110,000 clones, with roughly four fifths seen just once and about 5.9% held by the top ten. The sample comprised blood. The receptors derive from a man aged 18 to 35 in good health.

V gene TRBV7-4 combines with J gene TRBJ1-5; 7 nucleotides line up with TRBD1. The V segment lost 5 bases and the J segment 5 bases; nucleotides outside the gene matches: 12. The germline CDR1 and CDR2 sequences are SGHVT and SQSDAQ. The CDR3 length is 16 residues. CDR3 in amino acids: CASSITGTVYYQPQHF. For the CDR3, the DNA is TGTGCCAGCAGCATAACCGGGACAGTTTATTATCAGCCCCAGCATTTT.

This chain links TRBV27 with TRBJ2-4; D might be TRBD1 (6 bases). The germline V gene encodes CDR1 MNHEY and CDR2 SMNVEV (reference sequence). The CDR3 length is 15 residues. The ends were cut back, 6 bases at V and 4 bases at J, with 16 bases in the middle. The CDR3 DNA is TGTGCCAGCAGGCCGTCCGGGACACTGAAAAACATTCAGTACTTC. It encodes CASRPSGTLKNIQYF.

The chain uses TRBV7-8 and TRBJ2-5; maybe TRBD2 (6 bases). The CDR3 contains 11 residues. CDR1 SGHVS and CDR2 FQNEAQ come from the germline V gene. Trimming removed 5 bases from V and 10 bases from J, with 11 bases in between. The CDR3 is CASSPGAGQYF. The DNA for the CDR3 is TGTGCCAGCAGCCCCGGAGCGGGCCAGTACTTC.

The chain links TRBV27 to TRBJ2-1, with D uncertain. The CDR3 runs to 14 residues. Trimming cost V 2 bases and J 2 bases, with 7 bases left between them. CDR1 and CDR2 from the germline V gene are MNHEY and SMNVEV (reference sequence). The CDR3 DNA reads TGTGCCAGCAGTTTACTCAGAACCTACAATGAGCAGTTCTTC. Protein product: CASSLLRTYNEQFF.

J is TRBJ2-2 and V is TRBV24-1; D call uncertain. V was trimmed by 1 base and J by 1 base, leaving 9 bases between them. The germline CDR1 and CDR2 sequences are KGHDR and SFDVKD. CDR3 length: 16 residues. CDR3 DNA: TGTGCCACCAGTGATTTTGCGGAGAGGAACACCGGGGAGCTGTTTTTT. It encodes CATSDFAERNTGELFF.

This chain uses TRBV5-4 with TRBJ2-5; 8 bases align to TRBD1. Losses at the gene ends were 3 bases for V and 2 bases for J; bases not matched to a gene: 6. The CDR3 contains 15 residues. Germline-derived CDR1 and CDR2 are SGHNT and YYREEE (reference sequence). In nucleotides, the CDR3 is TGTGCCAGCAGCTCACCACAGGGGGAGCAAGAGACCCAGTACTTC. Amino acid sequence: CASSSPQGEQETQYF.

This chain connects TRBV7-8 to TRBJ2-1; unclear D gene. Germline CDR1 SGHVS, CDR2 FQNEAQ. The CDR3 is 15 residues long. V was trimmed by 4 bases and J by 3 bases, leaving 13 bases between them. The CDR3 DNA follows: TGTGCCAGCAGCTGGGCAGGCGCGAACTACAATGAGCAGTTCTTC. Protein sequence: CASSWAGANYNEQFF.

J is TRBJ1-2 and V is TRBV24-1; D gene ambiguous. Germline CDR1 reads KGHDR; CDR2 reads SFDVKD. With 5 bases removed from V and 4 bases from J, the gap between germline ends came to 19 bases. The CDR3 has 16 residues. CDR3 bases: TGTGCCACCAGTGCGGGTGGGCAGAGTAAATCCTATGGCTACACCTTC. The encoded protein is CATSAGGQSKSYGYTF.

This chain uses TRBV19 with TRBJ2-3, with 14 bases aligning to TRBD2. J lost 5 bases, V lost 4 bases, and 5 bases had no gene match. The CDR3 runs to 16 residues. Germline loops: CDR1 LNHDA, CDR2 SQIVND (reference sequence). This CDR3 is CASSTWTSGGKDTQYF. CDR3 sequence (DNA): TGTGCCAGTAGTACCTGGACTAGCGGGGGGAAAGATACGCAGTATTTT. The full variable domain, rest sourced from reference TRBV19 and TRBJ2-3, is DGGITQSPKYLFRKEGQNVTLSCEQNLNHDAMYWYRQDPGQGLRLIYYSQIVNDFQKGDIAEGYSVSREKKESFPLTVTSAQKNPTAFYLCASSTWTSGGKDTQYFGPGTRLTVL.

V gene TRBV18 combines with J gene TRBJ2-1; 11 bases align to TRBD1. Trimming removed 8 bases from V and 9 bases from J; junction bases left unmatched: 6. The CDR3 is 13 amino acids. Per the germline V gene, CDR1 is KGHSH and CDR2 is LQKENI. The DNA for the CDR3 is TGTGCCAGCACGTTAGGACAGGGGGCTGAGCAGTTCTTC. Encoded protein: CASTLGQGAEQFF.

The chain has TRBV7-9 and TRBJ1-2, with 11 bases identical to TRBD1. CDR1 and CDR2 from the germline V gene are SEHNR and FQNEAQ (reference sequence). With V trimmed by 2 bases and J by 4 bases, 3 bases remained unmatched. This CDR3 is built from 15 residues. In nucleotides, the CDR3 is TGTGCCAGCAGCTTAACCGGGACAGGGGGCTATGGCTACACCTTC. Protein product: CASSLTGTGGYGYTF.

The chain has TRBV10-3 and TRBJ1-6; D ambiguous. Trimming took 6 bases from V and 5 from J, leaving 11 bases between them. The length of the CDR3 is 14 residues. CDR1 ENHRY and CDR2 SYGVKD come from the germline V gene. The CDR3 DNA sequence: TGTGCCATCAGCAGAGACCCGAATAATTCACCCCTCCACTTT. Its protein is CAISRDPNNSPLHF.

This clone was counted between two and nine times. The CDR3 spells CASSGQENQPQHF. As DNA, the CDR3 is TGTGCCAGCAGCGGACAAGAAAATCAGCCCCAGCATTTT. The chain uses TRBV7-6 and TRBJ1-5; tentatively, D is TRBD1 (5 bases). Trimming took 5 bases from V and 4 from J, leaving 9 bases between them. Germline CDR1 and CDR2: SGHVS and FNYEAQ. The CDR3 contains 13 residues.

A word on this clone: Other DNA sequences in the sample encode the same CDR3. V and J are TRBV7-9 and TRBJ1-1; D unclear. CDR3 size: 11 residues. Germline V gene data show CDR1 as SEHNR and CDR2 as FQNEAQ (reference sequence). The V end was cut by 6 bases, the J end by 7 bases, with 9 bases between. The chain's CDR3 is CASSIGGEAFF. In DNA form, the CDR3 reads TGTGCCAGCAGTATCGGAGGTGAAGCTTTCTTT.

This clone was found once. The genes are TRBV6-5 and TRBJ1-5, with 7 bases lining up with TRBD1. Per the germline V gene, CDR1 is MNHEY and CDR2 is SVGAGI. The CDR3 loop spans 14 amino acids. V dropped 7 bases and J dropped 6; count of bases not matched to a gene: 9. CDR3 nucleotides: TGTGCCAGCATCGAACAGGGGTTGCGTCAGCCCCAGCATTTT. Its translation: CASIEQGLRQPQHF.

The V call is TRBV5-6, the J call TRBJ2-7, with TRBD2 as a possible D gene (5 bases). The CDR3 runs 14 residues. Germline V gives CDR1 SGHDT, CDR2 YYEEEE. V was trimmed by 4 bases and J by 0 bases, leaving 11 bases between them. CDR3 loop: CASSPVGVSYEQYV. The DNA of the CDR3 is TGTGCCAGCAGCCCGGTGGGAGTCTCCTACGAGCAGTACGTC.

This clone was detected a few times. The chain recombines TRBV3-1 (or the pseudogene TRBV3-2) with TRBJ1-1; D remains unclear. CDR1 is LGHDT and CDR2 is YNNKEL in the germline V gene (reference sequence). V was shortened by 3 bases and J by 6 bases, with 8 bases between the two germline ends. The CDR3 has 12 residues. CDR3 bases: TGTGCCAGCAGCCACTCCCGCTCTGAAGCTTTCTTT. Its protein is CASSHSRSEAFF.